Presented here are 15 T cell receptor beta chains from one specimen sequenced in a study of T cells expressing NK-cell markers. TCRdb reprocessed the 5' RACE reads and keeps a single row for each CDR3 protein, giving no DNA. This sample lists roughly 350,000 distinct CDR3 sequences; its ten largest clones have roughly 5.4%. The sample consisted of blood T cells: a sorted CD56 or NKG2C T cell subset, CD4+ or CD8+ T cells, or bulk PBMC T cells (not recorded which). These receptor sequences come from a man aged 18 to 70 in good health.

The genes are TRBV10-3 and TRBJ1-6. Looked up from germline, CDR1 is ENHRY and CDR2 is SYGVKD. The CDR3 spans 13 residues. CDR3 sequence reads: CAISRGKGSPLHF.

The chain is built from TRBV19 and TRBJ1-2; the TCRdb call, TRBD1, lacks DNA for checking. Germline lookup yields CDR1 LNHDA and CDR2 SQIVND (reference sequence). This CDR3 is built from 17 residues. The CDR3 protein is CASSIGGGQGTLGGYTF.

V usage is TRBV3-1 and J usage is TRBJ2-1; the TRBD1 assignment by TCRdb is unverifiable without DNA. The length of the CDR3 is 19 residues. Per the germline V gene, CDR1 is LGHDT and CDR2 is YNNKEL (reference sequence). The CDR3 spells CASSSRDGKFSSSYNEQFF.

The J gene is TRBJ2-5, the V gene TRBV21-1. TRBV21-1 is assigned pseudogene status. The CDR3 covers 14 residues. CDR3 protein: CASSLPMLEETQYF.

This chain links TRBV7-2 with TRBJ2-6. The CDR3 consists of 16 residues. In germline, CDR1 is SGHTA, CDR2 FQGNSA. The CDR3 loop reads CASSLRGGAGANVLTF.

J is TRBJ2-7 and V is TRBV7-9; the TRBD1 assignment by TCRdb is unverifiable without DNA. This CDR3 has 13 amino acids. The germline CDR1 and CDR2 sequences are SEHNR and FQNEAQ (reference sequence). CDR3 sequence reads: CASMWQGDYEQYF. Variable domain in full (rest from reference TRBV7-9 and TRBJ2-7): DTGVSQNPRHKITKRGQNVTFRCDPISEHNRLYWYRQTLGQGPEFLTYFQNEAQLEKSRLLSDRFSAERPKGSFSTLEIQRTEQGDSAMYLCASMWQGDYEQYFGPGTRLTVT.

CDR3 in amino acids: CASSRGEFTDTQYF. This sequence joins TRBV12-3 or TRBV12-4 and TRBJ2-3; TCRdb returns TRBD2, unconfirmable since there is no DNA. This CDR3 is built from 14 residues.

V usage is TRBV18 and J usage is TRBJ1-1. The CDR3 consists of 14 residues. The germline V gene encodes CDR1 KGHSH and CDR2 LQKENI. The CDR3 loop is CASSPPIGVTEAFF.

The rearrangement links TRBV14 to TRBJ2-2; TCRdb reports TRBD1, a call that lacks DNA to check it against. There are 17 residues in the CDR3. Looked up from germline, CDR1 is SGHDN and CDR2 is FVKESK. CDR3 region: CASSFGTVGGSTGELFF.

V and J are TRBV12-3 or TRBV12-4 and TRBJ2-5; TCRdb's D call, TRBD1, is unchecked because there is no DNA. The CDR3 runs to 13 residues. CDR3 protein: CASTRTAQDAQYF.

CDR3 region: CASSSYRSEGEKLFF. This sequence joins TRBV27 and TRBJ1-4. CDR1 is MNHEY, CDR2 SMNVEV, per germline (reference sequence). The length of the CDR3 is 15 residues.

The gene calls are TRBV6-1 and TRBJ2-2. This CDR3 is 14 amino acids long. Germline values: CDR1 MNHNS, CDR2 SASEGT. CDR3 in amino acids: CASTNRWNTGELFF.

The CDR3 reads CASSLQRGGATDTQYF. The rearrangement links TRBV28 to TRBJ2-3; TCRdb indicates TRBD2, and absent DNA this call remains unverified. The germline CDR1 and CDR2 sequences are MDHEN and SYDVKM. This CDR3 comprises 16 residues.

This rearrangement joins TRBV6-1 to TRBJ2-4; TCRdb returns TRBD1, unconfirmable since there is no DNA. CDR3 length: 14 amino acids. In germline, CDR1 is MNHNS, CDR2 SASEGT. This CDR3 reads CASTRAGAKNIQYF.

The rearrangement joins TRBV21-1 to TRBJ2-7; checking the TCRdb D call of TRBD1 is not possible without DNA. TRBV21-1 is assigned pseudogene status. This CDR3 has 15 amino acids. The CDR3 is CASSSRTGVSYEQYF.